This is a list of T cell receptor beta chains from one sample in a study of blood T cell repertoires in COVID-19. Some clones are missing from TCRdb's copy, which holds only in-frame ones; the method was immunoSEQ multiplex PCR. The sample has about 160,000 clones; approximately 90% are singletons. The specimen was peripheral blood. These TCRs come from a woman aged 60 to 75 who had recovered from COVID-19. The CDR3 runs from the conserved cysteine through the conserved F or W. The order of the fields is D gene, V gene, clone size, J gene, CDR3 protein, CDR3 DNA. D genes are given only for firm matches. Not all rows give a size; the values are once, few, many and, for expanded clones, a class.

>-|TRBV5-1|-|TRBJ2-5
CASSSDGSIQETQYF
TGCGCCAGCAGCTCGGACGGGAGTATCCAAGAGACCCAGTACTTC
>-|TRBV27|-|TRBJ2-7
CASRTRDKSEQYF
TGTGCCAGCCGGACCCGGGACAAATCCGAGCAGTACTTC
>-|TRBV28|-|TRBJ1-1
CASSSGANTEHSEAFF
TGTGCCAGCAGTTCAGGGGCGAACACCGAGCACTCTGAAGCTTTCTTT
>-|TRBV4-1|-|TRBJ1-4
CASSQVVRKTTNEKLFF
TGCGCCAGCAGCCAAGTGGTCAGGAAAACAACTAATGAAAAACTGTTTTTT
>TRBD2|TRBV5-6|-|TRBJ2-4
CASSLQGLQYF
TGTGCCAGCAGCTTGCAGGGACTACAGTACTTC
>TRBD2|TRBV5-1|once|TRBJ2-3
CASSISGGAVDTQYF
TGCGCCAGCAGCATTAGCGGGGGGGCCGTAGATACGCAGTATTTT
>TRBD1|TRBV2|-|TRBJ1-1
CASTFDRGDTEAFF
TGTGCCAGCACCTTTGACAGGGGAGACACTGAAGCTTTCTTT
>-|TRBV6-6|-|TRBJ1-6
CASSYFRSTSPLHF
TGTGCCAGCAGTTATTTCCGGAGCACGTCACCCCTCCACTTT
>TRBD1|TRBV7-9|-|TRBJ1-2
CASSPGQGVEYGYTF
TGTGCCAGCAGCCCGGGACAGGGGGTAGAGTATGGCTACACCTTC
>TRBD2|TRBV5-8|-|TRBJ2-5
CASSLDTSGGAWRETQYF
TGTGCCAGCAGCTTGGATACTAGCGGGGGGGCCTGGAGGGAGACCCAGTACTTC
>-|TRBV27|-|TRBJ1-6
CASSFGGRNSPLHF
TGTGCCAGCAGTTTCGGGGGGCGTAATTCACCCCTCCACTTT
>-|TRBV5-1|-|TRBJ2-7
CASSLGFSVGRYEQYF
TGCGCCAGCAGCTTGGGATTTAGCGTAGGACGCTACGAGCAGTACTTC
>TRBD1|TRBV5-6|-|TRBJ1-4
CASSLTGVNEKLFF
TGTGCCAGCAGCCTGACAGGGGTAAATGAAAAACTGTTTTTT
>TRBD2|TRBV28|-|TRBJ2-1
CASSFESFTGTSGGYNEQFF
TGTGCCAGCAGTTTTGAATCATTCACCGGGACTAGCGGGGGCTACAATGAGCAGTTCTTC
>-|TRBV5-1|-|TRBJ2-1
CASGLDNYNEQFF
TGCGCCAGCGGGTTGGACAACTACAATGAGCAGTTCTTC
>-|TRBV20-1|-|TRBJ1-2
CSASGQMYYGYTF
TGCAGTGCTAGTGGCCAGATGTACTATGGCTACACCTTC
>-|TRBV4-1|-|TRBJ1-1
CASSRPGYTEAFF
TGCGCCAGCAGCCGGCCAGGGTACACTGAAGCTTTCTTT
>-|TRBV7-9|-|TRBJ1-1
CASSRGDLGTEAFF
TGTGCCAGCAGCCGGGGGGATTTGGGCACTGAAGCTTTCTTT
>-|TRBV21-1|-|TRBJ1-6
CASSKGNRNNSPLHF
TGTGCCAGCAGCAAAGGGAACAGGAACAATTCACCCCTCCACTTT
>-|TRBV6-5|-|TRBJ1-5
CASSSGGQPQHF
TGTGCCAGCAGTTCCGGGGGGCAGCCCCAGCATTTT
>-|TRBV2|-|TRBJ2-3
CASTLGLLTDTQYF
TGTGCCAGCACATTGGGACTTCTCACAGATACGCAGTATTTT
>-|TRBV28|-|TRBJ1-1
CASSSGQMNTEAFF
TGTGCCAGCAGTTCCGGACAGATGAACACTGAAGCTTTCTTT